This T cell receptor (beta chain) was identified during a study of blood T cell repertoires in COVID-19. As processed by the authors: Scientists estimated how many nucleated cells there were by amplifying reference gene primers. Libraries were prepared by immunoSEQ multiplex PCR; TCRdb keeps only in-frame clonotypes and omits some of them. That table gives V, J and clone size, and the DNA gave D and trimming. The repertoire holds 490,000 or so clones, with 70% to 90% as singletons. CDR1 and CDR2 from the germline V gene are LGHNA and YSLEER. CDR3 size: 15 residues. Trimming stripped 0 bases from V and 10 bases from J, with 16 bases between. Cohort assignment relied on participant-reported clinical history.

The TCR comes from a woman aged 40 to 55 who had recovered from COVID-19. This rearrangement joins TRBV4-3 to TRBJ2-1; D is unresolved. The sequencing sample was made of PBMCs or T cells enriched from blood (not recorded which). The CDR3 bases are TGCGCCAGCAGCCAAGACCATATATCAAGTGGCGAGCAGTTCTTC. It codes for CASSQDHISSGEQFF.